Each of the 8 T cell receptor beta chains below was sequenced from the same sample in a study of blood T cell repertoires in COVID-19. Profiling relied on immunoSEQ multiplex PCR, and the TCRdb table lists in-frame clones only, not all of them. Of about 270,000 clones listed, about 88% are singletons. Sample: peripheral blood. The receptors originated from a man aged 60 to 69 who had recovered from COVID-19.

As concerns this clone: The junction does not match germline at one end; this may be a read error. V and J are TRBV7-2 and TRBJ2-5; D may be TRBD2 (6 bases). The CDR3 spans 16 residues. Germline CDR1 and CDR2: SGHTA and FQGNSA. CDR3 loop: CASSIMRGPDQQTQYF. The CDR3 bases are TGTGCCAGCAGCATAATGCGGGGACCCGACCAACAGACCCAGTACTTC.

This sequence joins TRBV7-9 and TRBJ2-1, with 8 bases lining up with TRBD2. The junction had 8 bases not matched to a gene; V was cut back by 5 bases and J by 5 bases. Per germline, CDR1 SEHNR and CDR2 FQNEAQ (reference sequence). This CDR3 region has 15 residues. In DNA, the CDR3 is TGTGCCAGCAGCAGAACCGGGACTAGAAACAATGAGCAGTTCTTC. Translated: CASSRTGTRNNEQFF. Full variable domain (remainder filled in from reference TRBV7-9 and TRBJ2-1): DTGVSQNPRHKITKRGQNVTFRCDPISEHNRLYWYRQTLGQGPEFLTYFQNEAQLEKSRLLSDRFSAERPKGSFSTLEIQRTEQGDSAMYLCASSRTGTRNNEQFFGPGTRLTVL.

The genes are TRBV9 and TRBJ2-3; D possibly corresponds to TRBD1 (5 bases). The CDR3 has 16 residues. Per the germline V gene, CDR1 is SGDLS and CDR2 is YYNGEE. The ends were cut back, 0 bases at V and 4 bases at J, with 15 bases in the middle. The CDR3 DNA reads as TGTGCCAGCAGCGTAGGGGCTAGACAGACAGCAGATACGCAGTATTTT. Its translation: CASSVGARQTADTQYF. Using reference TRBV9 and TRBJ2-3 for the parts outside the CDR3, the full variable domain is DSGVTQTPKHLITATGQRVTLRCSPRSGDLSVYWYQQSLDQGLQFLIQYYNGEERAKGNILERFSAQQFPDLHSELNLSSLELGDSALYFCASSVGARQTADTQYFGPGTRLTVL.

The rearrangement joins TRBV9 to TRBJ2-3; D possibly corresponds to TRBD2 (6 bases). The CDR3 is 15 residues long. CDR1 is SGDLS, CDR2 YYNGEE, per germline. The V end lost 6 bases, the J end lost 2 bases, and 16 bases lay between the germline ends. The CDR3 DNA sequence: TGTGCCAGCACGCCCGGCGGGGCCGCCACAGATACGCAGTATTTT. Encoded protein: CASTPGGAATDTQYF.

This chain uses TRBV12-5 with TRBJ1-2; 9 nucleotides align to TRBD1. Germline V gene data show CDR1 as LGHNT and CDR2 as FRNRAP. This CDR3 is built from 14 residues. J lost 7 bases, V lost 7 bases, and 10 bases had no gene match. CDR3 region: CASAQTGGAGGYTF. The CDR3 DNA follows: TGTGCTAGTGCCCAGACAGGGGGGGCTGGTGGCTACACCTTC.

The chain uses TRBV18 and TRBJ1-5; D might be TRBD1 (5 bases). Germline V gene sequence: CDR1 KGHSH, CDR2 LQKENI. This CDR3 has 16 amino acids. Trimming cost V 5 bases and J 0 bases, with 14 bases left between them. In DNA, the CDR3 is TGTGCCAGCTCAGGGGGGGTCGGTTATAGCAATCAGCCCCAGCATTTT. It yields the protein CASSGGVGYSNQPQHF.

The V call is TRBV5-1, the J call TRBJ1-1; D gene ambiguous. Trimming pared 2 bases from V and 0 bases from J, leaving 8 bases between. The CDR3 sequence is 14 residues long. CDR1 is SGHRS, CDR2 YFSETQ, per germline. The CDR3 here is CASSFGGVNTEAFF. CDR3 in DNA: TGCGCCAGCAGCTTTGGCGGGGTGAACACTGAAGCTTTCTTT.

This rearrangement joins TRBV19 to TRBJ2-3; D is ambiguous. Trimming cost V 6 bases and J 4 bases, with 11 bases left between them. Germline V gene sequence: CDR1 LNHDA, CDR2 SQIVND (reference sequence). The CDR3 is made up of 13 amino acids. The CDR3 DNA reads TGTGCCAGTAGACGCAAGCGCGCAGATACGCAGTATTTT. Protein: CASRRKRADTQYF. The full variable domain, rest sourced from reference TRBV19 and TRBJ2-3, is DGGITQSPKYLFRKEGQNVTLSCEQNLNHDAMYWYRQDPGQGLRLIYYSQIVNDFQKGDIAEGYSVSREKKESFPLTVTSAQKNPTAFYLCASRRKRADTQYFGPGTRLTVL.